Listed below are T cell receptor beta chains from one sample, sequenced in a study of T cells in localized non-small cell lung cancer. The data were produced by immunoSEQ multiplex PCR, yet TCRdb's version contains in-frame clones alone and is incomplete. The sample lists some 30,000 clones, approximately 90% seen once, with around 11% in the top ten. The input for sequencing was peripheral blood mononuclear cells, taken before any cancer treatment. Receptor source: a female donor of 60 years or more with stage II lung adenocarcinoma. Both conserved end residues are part of each CDR3. Each record gives: CDR3 length, V gene, clone size, D gene, J gene, CDR3 protein, CDR3 DNA. D genes are given only for firm matches. Clone size is not always given. Where it is, it says once, few, many or a class for expanded clones.

len: 13; v_gene: TRBV11-2; abundance: -; d_gene: -; j_gene: TRBJ1-5; CDR3aa: CASSPGGNQPQHF; CDR3nt: TGTGCCAGCAGCCCCGGAGGCAATCAGCCCCAGCATTTT
len: 13; v_gene: TRBV5-8; abundance: -; d_gene: -; j_gene: TRBJ2-7; CDR3aa: CASRYSGTYEQYF; CDR3nt: TGTGCCAGCAGGTATTCGGGAACCTACGAGCAGTACTTC
len: 15; v_gene: TRBV5-1; abundance: -; d_gene: -; j_gene: TRBJ1-4; CDR3aa: CASSSATVREEKLFF; CDR3nt: TGCGCCAGCAGCTCCGCGACAGTCCGGGAGGAAAAACTGTTTTTT
len: 14; v_gene: TRBV9; abundance: -; d_gene: TRBD1; j_gene: TRBJ2-5; CDR3aa: CASSVKHRGETQYF; CDR3nt: TGTGCCAGCAGCGTAAAGCACAGGGGAGAGACCCAGTACTTC
len: 14; v_gene: TRBV7-8; abundance: -; d_gene: -; j_gene: TRBJ1-2; CDR3aa: CASSLGTVNYGYTF; CDR3nt: TGTGCCAGCAGCTTAGGGACGGTTAACTATGGCTACACCTTC
len: 12; v_gene: TRBV5-5; abundance: -; d_gene: -; j_gene: TRBJ2-7; CDR3aa: CASSYNPNEQYF; CDR3nt: TGTGCCAGCAGCTACAACCCGAACGAGCAGTACTTC
len: 15; v_gene: TRBV4-2; abundance: -; d_gene: -; j_gene: TRBJ2-2; CDR3aa: CASSQPGSNTGELFF; CDR3nt: TGTGCCAGCAGCCAACCAGGGTCGAACACCGGGGAGCTGTTTTTT
len: 14; v_gene: TRBV7-2; abundance: -; d_gene: -; j_gene: TRBJ2-7; CDR3aa: CASSLDGRSYEQYF; CDR3nt: TGTGCCAGCAGCTTAGATGGGCGATCCTACGAGCAGTACTTC
len: 13; v_gene: TRBV14; abundance: -; d_gene: -; j_gene: TRBJ1-2; CDR3aa: CASSQGEWVGYTF; CDR3nt: TGTGCCAGCAGCCAAGGGGAATGGGTTGGCTACACCTTC
len: 15; v_gene: TRBV30; abundance: -; d_gene: TRBD1; j_gene: TRBJ2-7; CDR3aa: CAWSAAHRGTYEQYF; CDR3nt: TGTGCCTGGAGCGCCGCCCACAGGGGCACCTACGAGCAGTACTTC
len: 15; v_gene: TRBV18; abundance: once; d_gene: -; j_gene: TRBJ2-2; CDR3aa: CASSPGGANTGELFF; CDR3nt: TGTGCCAGCTCACCAGGGGGCGCGAACACCGGGGAGCTGTTTTTT
len: 14; v_gene: TRBV29-1; abundance: -; d_gene: TRBD1; j_gene: TRBJ2-1; CDR3aa: CARGGGQVNNEQFF; CDR3nt: TGCGCCCGCGGAGGGGGACAGGTAAACAATGAGCAGTTCTTC
len: 16; v_gene: TRBV11-2; abundance: -; d_gene: -; j_gene: TRBJ2-3; CDR3aa: CASSRAGTGLSDTQYF; CDR3nt: TGTGCCAGCAGCCGAGCCGGGACGGGGTTGTCGGATACGCAGTATTTT
len: 15; v_gene: TRBV4-3; abundance: -; d_gene: -; j_gene: TRBJ2-7; CDR3aa: CASSPGLTSSYEQYF; CDR3nt: TGCGCCAGCAGCCCCGGACTTACGAGCTCCTACGAGCAGTACTTC
len: 16; v_gene: TRBV4-2; abundance: -; d_gene: TRBD1; j_gene: TRBJ1-5; CDR3aa: CASSQETTGRFQPQHF; CDR3nt: TGTGCCAGCAGCCAAGAGACGACAGGGAGATTTCAGCCCCAGCATTTT
len: 15; v_gene: TRBV4-3; abundance: -; d_gene: -; j_gene: TRBJ2-3; CDR3aa: CASSQEGFATDTQYF; CDR3nt: TGCGCCAGCAGCCAAGAGGGATTTGCCACAGATACGCAGTATTTT
len: 15; v_gene: TRBV7-9; abundance: few; d_gene: TRBD1; j_gene: TRBJ2-7; CDR3aa: CASSSGQGADNEQYF; CDR3nt: TGTGCCAGCAGCTCGGGACAGGGGGCGGATAACGAGCAGTACTTC
len: 15; v_gene: TRBV7-8; abundance: -; d_gene: TRBD1; j_gene: TRBJ2-2; CDR3aa: CASSSRQGNTGELFF; CDR3nt: TGTGCCAGCAGCTCTCGACAGGGAAACACCGGGGAGCTGTTTTTT
len: 15; v_gene: TRBV4-2; abundance: -; d_gene: -; j_gene: TRBJ2-3; CDR3aa: CASSQDQSAGPKRYF; CDR3nt: TGTGCCAGCAGCCAAGATCAGAGTGCGGGACCCAAACGGTATTTT
len: 14; v_gene: TRBV29-1; abundance: -; d_gene: -; j_gene: TRBJ2-2; CDR3aa: CSVVRTANTGELFF; CDR3nt: TGCAGCGTTGTAAGGACAGCGAACACCGGGGAGCTGTTTTTT
len: 17; v_gene: TRBV15; abundance: -; d_gene: TRBD2; j_gene: TRBJ2-3; CDR3aa: CATSRDRASGTTDTQYF; CDR3nt: TGTGCCACCAGCAGAGATCGGGCTAGCGGGACCACAGATACGCAGTATTTT
len: 12; v_gene: TRBV5-1; abundance: -; d_gene: -; j_gene: TRBJ2-5; CDR3aa: CASSLEGETQYF; CDR3nt: TGCGCCAGCAGCTTGGAAGGAGAGACCCAGTACTTC
len: 13; v_gene: TRBV14; abundance: -; d_gene: -; j_gene: TRBJ2-1; CDR3aa: CASRPGTSNEQFF; CDR3nt: TGTGCCAGCAGGCCCGGGACTTCCAATGAGCAGTTCTTC
len: 15; v_gene: TRBV5-1; abundance: -; d_gene: -; j_gene: TRBJ2-1; CDR3aa: CASSFSGLAHNEQFF; CDR3nt: TGCGCCAGCAGTTTTAGCGGATTAGCCCACAATGAGCAGTTCTTC
len: 14; v_gene: TRBV5-4; abundance: -; d_gene: -; j_gene: TRBJ1-1; CDR3aa: CASSSSLGVTEAFF; CDR3nt: TGTGCCAGCAGCTCGTCCCTAGGAGTCACTGAAGCTTTCTTT
len: 15; v_gene: TRBV14; abundance: -; d_gene: -; j_gene: TRBJ2-1; CDR3aa: CASNQLGGSYNEQFF; CDR3nt: TGTGCCAGCAACCAACTTGGAGGGTCCTACAATGAGCAGTTCTTC
len: 12; v_gene: TRBV7-8; abundance: -; d_gene: -; j_gene: TRBJ2-3; CDR3aa: CASSLAADTQYF; CDR3nt: TGTGCCAGCAGCTTAGCCGCAGATACGCAGTATTTT
len: 15; v_gene: TRBV5-1; abundance: -; d_gene: -; j_gene: TRBJ1-1; CDR3aa: CASRVGSVSNTEAFF; CDR3nt: TGCGCCAGCAGGGTAGGATCGGTTTCGAACACTGAAGCTTTCTTT
len: 13; v_gene: TRBV6-5; abundance: -; d_gene: -; j_gene: TRBJ1-2; CDR3aa: CASREYGRDGYTF; CDR3nt: TGTGCCAGCAGAGAGTACGGACGGGATGGCTACACCTTC
len: 15; v_gene: TRBV28; abundance: -; d_gene: -; j_gene: TRBJ1-5; CDR3aa: CASSLPGMGFQPQHF; CDR3nt: TGTGCCAGCAGTTTACCAGGAATGGGGTTTCAGCCCCAGCATTTT
len: 14; v_gene: TRBV7-2; abundance: -; d_gene: -; j_gene: TRBJ2-7; CDR3aa: CASSLGQGIYEQYF; CDR3nt: TGTGCCAGCAGCTTAGGGCAGGGTATCTACGAGCAGTACTTC
len: 15; v_gene: TRBV27; abundance: -; d_gene: TRBD1; j_gene: TRBJ2-5; CDR3aa: CASSRTGTGDETQYF; CDR3nt: TGTGCCAGCAGCCGAACCGGGACAGGGGATGAGACCCAGTACTTC
len: 15; v_gene: TRBV19; abundance: -; d_gene: -; j_gene: TRBJ2-1; CDR3aa: CASSTGDLLYNEQFF; CDR3nt: TGTGCCAGTAGTACGGGGGACCTTCTTTACAATGAGCAGTTCTTC
len: 12; v_gene: TRBV19; abundance: -; d_gene: -; j_gene: TRBJ1-2; CDR3aa: CASSPGRTGYTF; CDR3nt: TGTGCCAGTAGCCCGGGACGGACGGGCTACACCTTC
len: 16; v_gene: TRBV27; abundance: -; d_gene: TRBD1; j_gene: TRBJ1-5; CDR3aa: CASSGRGPAGNQPQHF; CDR3nt: TGTGCCAGCAGCGGGAGGGGGCCGGCTGGCAATCAGCCCCAGCATTTT
len: 15; v_gene: TRBV29-1; abundance: -; d_gene: TRBD2; j_gene: TRBJ2-4; CDR3aa: CSGRLAGVTKNIQYF; CDR3nt: TGCAGCGGGAGACTAGCGGGAGTTACCAAAAACATTCAGTACTTC
len: 15; v_gene: TRBV5-1; abundance: -; d_gene: -; j_gene: TRBJ2-3; CDR3aa: CASSSDPSSTDTQYF; CDR3nt: TGCGCCAGCAGCTCAGATCCTTCTAGCACAGATACGCAGTATTTT
len: 17; v_gene: TRBV14; abundance: -; d_gene: -; j_gene: TRBJ1-1; CDR3aa: CASDPAGTSFMNTEAFF; CDR3nt: TGTGCCAGCGACCCAGCGGGGACATCGTTTATGAACACTGAAGCTTTCTTT
len: 17; v_gene: TRBV30; abundance: -; d_gene: -; j_gene: TRBJ1-5; CDR3aa: CAWSGRGGVGSNQPQHF; CDR3nt: TGTGCCTGGAGTGGGAGGGGAGGAGTAGGCAGCAATCAGCCCCAGCATTTT
len: 14; v_gene: TRBV11-2; abundance: -; d_gene: TRBD2; j_gene: TRBJ2-7; CDR3aa: CASSSSLAAYEQYF; CDR3nt: TGTGCCAGCAGCTCCTCTCTAGCGGCCTACGAGCAGTACTTC
len: 13; v_gene: TRBV10-3; abundance: -; d_gene: TRBD1; j_gene: TRBJ1-1; CDR3aa: CAITRDSNTEAFF; CDR3nt: TGTGCCATCACCCGGGACAGTAACACTGAAGCTTTCTTT
len: 16; v_gene: TRBV5-1; abundance: -; d_gene: -; j_gene: TRBJ1-6; CDR3aa: CASSLAGQGKNSPLHF; CDR3nt: TGCGCCAGCAGCTTGGCGGGCCAGGGAAAGAATTCACCCCTCCACTTT
len: 15; v_gene: TRBV7-2; abundance: -; d_gene: -; j_gene: TRBJ2-2; CDR3aa: CASSPLTVNTGELFF; CDR3nt: TGTGCCAGCAGCCCCCTGACGGTTAACACCGGGGAGCTGTTTTTT
len: 15; v_gene: TRBV28; abundance: -; d_gene: TRBD2; j_gene: TRBJ2-1; CDR3aa: CASSYLIGTRREQFF; CDR3nt: TGTGCCAGCAGTTACCTAATAGGGACTAGACGTGAGCAGTTCTTC
len: 17; v_gene: TRBV4-3; abundance: -; d_gene: TRBD2; j_gene: TRBJ2-5; CDR3aa: CASSQDVAGGLPETQYF; CDR3nt: TGCGCCAGCAGCCAAGATGTTGCGGGGGGGCTGCCGGAGACCCAGTACTTC
len: 17; v_gene: TRBV18; abundance: -; d_gene: -; j_gene: TRBJ1-1; CDR3aa: CASSKKAQKNTNTEAFF; CDR3nt: TGTGCCAGCTCAAAAAAGGCACAGAAGAACACAAACACTGAAGCTTTCTTT
len: 13; v_gene: TRBV10-3; abundance: -; d_gene: TRBD1; j_gene: TRBJ1-1; CDR3aa: CAIGQGVGTEAFF; CDR3nt: TGTGCCATCGGACAGGGGGTGGGCACTGAAGCTTTCTTT
len: 12; v_gene: TRBV7-2; abundance: few; d_gene: -; j_gene: TRBJ2-4; CDR3aa: CASSLGLDIQYF; CDR3nt: TGTGCCAGCAGCCTGGGACTGGACATTCAGTACTTC
len: 19; v_gene: TRBV4-3; abundance: -; d_gene: -; j_gene: TRBJ2-1; CDR3aa: CASSQVRTANGLPGNEQFF; CDR3nt: TGCGCCAGCAGCCAAGTAAGAACAGCCAATGGACTACCCGGCAATGAGCAGTTCTTC